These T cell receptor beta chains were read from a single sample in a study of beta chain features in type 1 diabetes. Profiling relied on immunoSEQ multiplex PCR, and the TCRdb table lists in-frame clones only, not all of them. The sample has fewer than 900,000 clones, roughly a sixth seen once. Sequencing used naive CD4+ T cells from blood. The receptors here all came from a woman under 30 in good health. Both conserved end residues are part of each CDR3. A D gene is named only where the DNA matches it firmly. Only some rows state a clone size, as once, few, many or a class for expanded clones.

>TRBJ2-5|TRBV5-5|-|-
TGTGCCAGCAGCTTGGTGGGGAATGGGTACGAGACCCAGTACTTC
CASSLVGNGYETQYF
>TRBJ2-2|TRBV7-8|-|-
TGTGCCAGCAGCTTAGTTTCCAGTACGAACACCGGGGAGCTGTTTTTT
CASSLVSSTNTGELFF
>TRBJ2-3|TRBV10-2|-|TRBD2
TGCGCCAGCAGCCTAGCGGCTAGCACAGATACGCAGTATTTT
CASSLAASTDTQYF
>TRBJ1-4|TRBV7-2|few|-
TGTGCCAGCAGCTTAATCGGACAGACTAATGAAAAACTGTTTTTT
CASSLIGQTNEKLFF
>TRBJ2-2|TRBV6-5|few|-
TGTGCCAGCAGATACGGTTTAGAAGGCTCCGGGGAGCTGTTTTTT
CASRYGLEGSGELFF
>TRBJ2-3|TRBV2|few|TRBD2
TGTGCCAGCGTGGGACTAGCAACGCAGTATTTT
CASVGLATQYF
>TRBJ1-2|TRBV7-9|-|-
TGTGCCAGCAGCTTATTTTCCACAGTTAACTATGGCTACACCTTC
CASSLFSTVNYGYTF
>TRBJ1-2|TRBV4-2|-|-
TGTGCCAGCAGCCAAGCGTCTCTCTTAGGCAACTATGGCTACACCTTC
CASSQASLLGNYGYTF
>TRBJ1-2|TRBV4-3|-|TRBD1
TGCGCCAGCAGCCAGCGACAGGGAGGGTCGGGCTATGGCTACACCTTC
CASSQRQGGSGYGYTF
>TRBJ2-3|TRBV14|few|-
TGTGCCAGCAGCCAAGAATGGGGAAGCACAGATACGCAGTATTTT
CASSQEWGSTDTQYF
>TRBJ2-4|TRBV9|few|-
TGTGCCAGCAGCGGTGGACAGTCCAAAAACATTCAGTACTTC
CASSGGQSKNIQYF
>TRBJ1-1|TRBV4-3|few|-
TGCGCCAGCAGCCCGGAGCCAGAGGTGAACACTGAAGCTTTCTTT
CASSPEPEVNTEAFF
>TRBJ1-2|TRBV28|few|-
TGTGCCAGCAGTACTGGACCTCTGATAGGAGGCTACACCTTC
CASSTGPLIGGYTF
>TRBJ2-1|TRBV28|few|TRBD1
TGTGCCAGCAGCGAGGGACAGGCTTACAATGAGCAGTTCTTC
CASSEGQAYNEQFF
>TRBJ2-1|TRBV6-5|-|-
TGTGCCAGCAGTGGGAGTTGGGCAAACAATGAGCAGTTCTTC
CASSGSWANNEQFF
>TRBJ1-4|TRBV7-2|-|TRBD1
TGTGCCAGCAGCACTCGGACAGGCCCAAATGAAAAACTGTTTTTT
CASSTRTGPNEKLFF
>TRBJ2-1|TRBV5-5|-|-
TGTGCCAGCAGCAAGGGACACCTGTACAATGAGCAGTTCTTC
CASSKGHLYNEQFF
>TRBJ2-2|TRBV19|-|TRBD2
TGTGCCAGCAACCGACTAGCGGGAGCCCCCGGGGAGCTGTTTTTT
CASNRLAGAPGELFF
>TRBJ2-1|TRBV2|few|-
TGTGCCAGCAGGGGGGAGGCGGGCGCACACAATGAGCAGTTCTTC
CASRGEAGAHNEQFF
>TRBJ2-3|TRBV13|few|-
TGTGCCAGCACCTCCGACCACACAGATACGCAGTATTTT
CASTSDHTDTQYF
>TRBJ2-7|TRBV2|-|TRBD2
TGTGCCAGCAGTGATGGGCTTAGCGGGAGGGTTTACGAGCAGTACTTC
CASSDGLSGRVYEQYF
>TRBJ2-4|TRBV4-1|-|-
TGCGCCAGCAGATCCACCCAAGTCGGTGCGGCCAAAAACATTCAGTACTTC
CASRSTQVGAAKNIQYF
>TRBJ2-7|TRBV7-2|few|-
TGTGCCAGCAGCTTAGTTGAATCCTACGAGCAGTACTTC
CASSLVESYEQYF
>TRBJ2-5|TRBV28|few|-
TGTGCCAGCAGTTTATGGGACAACCAAGAGACCCAGTACTTC
CASSLWDNQETQYF
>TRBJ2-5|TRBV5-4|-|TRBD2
TGTGCCAGCAGCCCCACTAGCGGGAGGCCTGGGGAGACCCAGTACTTC
CASSPTSGRPGETQYF